This paragraph reports one T cell receptor beta chain. The antigen is undetermined. Unrecorded immune exposures were likely, despite nominal health at sampling. The data are from a study of cytomegalovirus exposure and HLA in healthy donors. Study at large: Of the donors genotyped, several hundred in all, 80% to 85% fell in the Caucasian-associated ancestry cluster.

Per the germline V gene, CDR1 is MDHEN and CDR2 is SYDVKM. Trimming left V 7 bases short and J 3 bases short, with 10 bases between. This CDR3 is 13 amino acids long. Regarding the study as a whole: The study found most TCR sequences rare, yet found some public TCRs in many donors.

PCR employed 60 Vbeta and 13 Jbeta primers. Measured with immunoSEQ multiplex PCR; TCRdb has only the in-frame clones, and not every one. The data hold under 200,000 clones, with roughly 75% observed a single time. This receptor was obtained from a male donor in good health and CMV-seronegative. V and J are TRBV28 and TRBJ2-1; unclear D gene. The material sequenced was PBMCs. The DNA for the CDR3 is TGTGCCAGCAATAACCCAGGCTACAATGAGCAGTTCTTC. It is translated as CASNNPGYNEQFF. The whole variable domain, filled in from reference TRBV28 and TRBJ2-1, reads DVKVTQSSRYLVKRTGEKVFLECVQDMDHENMFWYRQDPGLGLRLIYFSYDVKMKEKGDIPEGYSVSREKKERFSLILESASTNQTSMYLCASNNPGYNEQFFGPGTRLTVL.